The clone carrying this TCR beta chain was detected only once. Sequencing used immunoSEQ multiplex PCR; TCRdb keeps in-frame clones, though not all of them. The data contain 410,000 or so clones, about 91% of them seen just once; the ten biggest clones take up 1.5% to 1.9%. The Seattle site enrolled patients during active infection and followed them longitudinally. The CDR3 consists of 13 residues. V was cut by 7 bases and J by 4 bases, with 16 bases left in between. Per the germline V gene, CDR1 is SQVTM and CDR2 is ANQGSEA. These data originate in a study of blood T cell repertoires in COVID-19. For the study at large: Acute and convalescent COVID-19 specimens originated in the United States, Italy and Spain.

The specimen sequenced was peripheral blood. V is TRBV29-1 and J is TRBJ2-5; possible D gene TRBD1, 6 bases. This receptor was identified in a woman aged 40-49 years with COVID-19, enrolled during active disease. CDR3 amino acids: CSGQRQERETQYF. CDR3 bases: TGCAGCGGCCAGAGACAGGAGAGAGAGACCCAGTACTTC.